The 18 T cell receptor beta chains in this list originate from one sample, sequenced in a study of T cell clones after liver transplantation. This table comes from immunoSEQ multiplex PCR, and its TCRdb copy is limited to in-frame clones, with some not included. The table lists some 61,000 clones, under 85% of them singletons. The source material was CD4+ T cells from blood, sampled at the 22-month timepoint. Receptor source: a human patient who received a liver transplant. These T cells may partly come from the graft donor.

The CDR3 is CAWNSQGVNEKLFF. The CDR3 DNA follows: TGTGCCTGGAATAGTCAGGGGGTTAATGAAAAACTGTTTTTT. The rearrangement joins TRBV30 to TRBJ1-4; 7 positions agree with TRBD1. The V gene's germline CDR1 is GTSNPN and CDR2 SVGIG (reference sequence). The CDR3 is 14 amino acids. V lost 4 bases, J lost 4 bases, and 6 bases stayed unmatched. The complete variable domain, with remaining parts taken from reference TRBV30 and TRBJ1-4, reads SQTIHQWPATLVQPVGSPLSLECTVEGTSNPNLYWYRQAAGRGLQLLFYSVGIGQISSEVPQNLSASRPQDRQFILSSKKLLLSDSGFYLCAWNSQGVNEKLFFGSGTQLSVL.

J is TRBJ1-6 and V is TRBV18; 9 nucleotides agree with TRBD1. The length of the CDR3 is 16 residues. V was pared by 4 bases and J by 6 bases, with 7 bases of the junction left unmatched. The germline V gene encodes CDR1 KGHSH and CDR2 LQKENI. The CDR3 DNA follows: TGTGCCAGCTCACGAGGGGACAGGGTCTTTAATTCACCCCTCCACTTT. Protein: CASSRGDRVFNSPLHF.

The chain joins TRBV30 to TRBJ1-1, with 9 bases that match TRBD1. The CDR3 runs to 14 residues. From germline, CDR1 is GTSNPN and CDR2 SVGIG (reference sequence). Germline trimming cut 1 base from V and 4 bases from J; bases unmatched to any gene: 4. The CDR3 protein is CAWSGHRGLTEAFF. The CDR3 bases are TGTGCCTGGAGTGGCCACAGGGGGCTCACTGAAGCTTTCTTT.

The chain is built from TRBV27 and TRBJ2-3; the match to TRBD1 covers 12 bases. Trimming at V came to 5 bases and at J to 0 bases, leaving 12 bases not matched to a gene. Germline V gene sequence: CDR1 MNHEY, CDR2 SMNVEV (reference sequence). The CDR3 is 19 amino acids. CDR3 coding DNA: TGTGCCAGCAGTATAAAACGGGACAGGGGGCCTTTTAGCACAGATACGCAGTATTTT. Translated, it gives CASSIKRDRGPFSTDTQYF.

J is TRBJ1-5 and V is TRBV25-1, with D uncertain. The germline gives CDR1 MGHDK, CDR2 SYGVNS. V lost 6 bases to trimming and J lost 4 bases, with 16 bases between them. CDR3 length: 15 residues. Here the CDR3 reads CASSHGSERNQPQHF. CDR3 nucleotides: TGTGCCAGCAGCCACGGGTCGGAAAGGAATCAGCCCCAGCATTTT.

The chain couples TRBV11-2 to TRBJ2-5; D gene ambiguous. Trimming took 4 bases from V and 1 from J, leaving 10 bases between them. Germline-derived CDR1 and CDR2 are SGHAT and FQNNGV. CDR3 length equals 14 residues. Here the CDR3 reads CASSSLRIQETQYF. DNA of the CDR3: TGTGCCAGCAGCTCGTTGCGGATCCAAGAGACCCAGTACTTC.

This clone was seen only a few times. The chain carries TRBV7-2 and TRBJ2-1, with D unresolved. The V end lost 2 bases, the J end lost 8 bases, and 13 bases lay between the germline ends. Germline V gene data show CDR1 as SGHTA and CDR2 as FQGNSA. The CDR3 has 14 residues. The CDR3 is CASSLNPSLDEQFF. For the CDR3, the DNA is TGTGCCAGCAGCTTAAATCCTAGTCTGGATGAGCAGTTCTTC.

The gene calls are TRBV28 and TRBJ2-2, with unresolved D. The CDR3 contains 14 residues. V was clipped by 2 bases and J by 7 bases, with 11 bases between them. Germline V gene data show CDR1 as MDHEN and CDR2 as SYDVKM. CDR3 nucleotide sequence: TGTGCCAGCAGTTTACAGGATAGAAACGGGGAGCTGTTTTTT. Translating it yields CASSLQDRNGELFF. The complete variable domain, with remaining parts taken from reference TRBV28 and TRBJ2-2, reads DVKVTQSSRYLVKRTGEKVFLECVQDMDHENMFWYRQDPGLGLRLIYFSYDVKMKEKGDIPEGYSVSREKKERFSLILESASTNQTSMYLCASSLQDRNGELFFGEGSRLTVL.

This clone was counted once. The chain links TRBV19 to TRBJ1-5, with D maybe TRBD1 (6 bases). The CDR3 runs to 15 residues. With 5 bases removed from V and 6 bases from J, the gap between germline ends came to 17 bases. Germline V gene sequence: CDR1 LNHDA, CDR2 SQIVND (reference sequence). CDR3 protein: CASSVRKGDGQPQHF. CDR3 nucleotide sequence: TGTGCCAGTAGTGTCCGGAAGGGGGACGGTCAGCCCCAGCATTTT.

J is TRBJ2-2 and V is TRBV28; maybe TRBD1 (5 bases). V was clipped by 5 bases and J by 5 bases, with 12 bases between them. The CDR3 sequence is 14 residues long. Germline V gene data show CDR1 as MDHEN and CDR2 as SYDVKM. CDR3 DNA: TGTGCCAGCAGTGGTACAGGAAGGACCGGGGAGCTGTTTTTT. Residues: CASSGTGRTGELFF. The complete variable domain, with remaining parts taken from reference TRBV28 and TRBJ2-2, reads DVKVTQSSRYLVKRTGEKVFLECVQDMDHENMFWYRQDPGLGLRLIYFSYDVKMKEKGDIPEGYSVSREKKERFSLILESASTNQTSMYLCASSGTGRTGELFFGEGSRLTVL.

This clone has just a few counts. This sequence joins TRBV19 and TRBJ1-5, with D hard to call. The CDR3 runs 13 residues. V was cut by 5 bases and J by 5 bases, with 10 bases left in between. Germline CDR1 and CDR2: LNHDA and SQIVND (reference sequence). CDR3 loop: CASSPGKDQPQHF. The CDR3 nucleotides read TGTGCCAGTAGTCCTGGGAAGGATCAGCCCCAGCATTTT.

In this sample, this clone turned up a few times. This chain joins TRBV30 and TRBJ1-2; unclear D gene. This CDR3 region has 10 residues. Trimming pared 3 bases from V and 4 bases from J, leaving 3 bases between. Per germline, CDR1 GTSNPN and CDR2 SVGIG (reference sequence). The DNA of the CDR3 is TGTGCCTGGAGAAGCTATGGCTACACCTTC. This gives the protein CAWRSYGYTF. The full variable domain, its missing parts supplied by reference TRBV30 and TRBJ1-2, is SQTIHQWPATLVQPVGSPLSLECTVEGTSNPNLYWYRQAAGRGLQLLFYSVGIGQISSEVPQNLSASRPQDRQFILSSKKLLLSDSGFYLCAWRSYGYTFGSGTRLTVV.

V usage is TRBV5-1 and J usage is TRBJ1-4; the match to TRBD1 covers 9 bases. Looked up from germline, CDR1 is SGHRS and CDR2 is YFSETQ. Trimming removed 4 bases from V and 7 bases from J; junction bases left unmatched: 11. The length of the CDR3 is 16 residues. This CDR3 reads CASSLGQGRMVEKLFF. DNA of the CDR3: TGCGCCAGCAGCCTTGGACAGGGGAGGATGGTTGAAAAACTGTTTTTT.

The chain uses TRBV27 and TRBJ1-1; 7 bases are a match to TRBD1. V lost 6 bases, J lost 2 bases, and 6 bases stayed unmatched. Germline CDR1 is MNHEY and CDR2 is SMNVEV (reference sequence). This CDR3 spans 14 amino acids. CDR3 in DNA: TGTGCCAGCAGGGAGGACAGGCCTAACACTGAAGCTTTCTTT. Protein product: CASREDRPNTEAFF.

The chain has TRBV6-1 and TRBJ1-5, with a weak D call TRBD1 (5 bases). CDR1 is MNHNS, CDR2 SASEGT, per germline. Trimming left V 9 bases short and J 6 bases short, with 21 bases between. This CDR3 region has 15 residues. The CDR3 here is CASRIDPAGGQPQHF. CDR3 coding DNA: TGTGCCAGTAGAATTGATCCCGCCGGGGGTCAGCCCCAGCATTTT.

This clone showed up many times. The rearrangement links TRBV5-6 to TRBJ1-2, with TRBD1 matching over 7 bases. The V segment lost 4 bases and the J segment 4 bases; nucleotides outside the gene matches: 10. The germline V gene has CDR1 SGHDT and CDR2 YYEEEE. The CDR3 has 15 amino acids. The DNA for the CDR3 is TGTGCCAGCAGCCCTCAGGGGGTATTGACCTATGGCTACACCTTC. It specifies CASSPQGVLTYGYTF.

The rearrangement links TRBV21-1 to TRBJ2-7; TRBD1 is the table's D call and was not checked against the DNA. TRBV21-1 is marked as a pseudogene. This CDR3 spans 16 amino acids. CDR3 DNA sequence: TGTGCCAGCAGACTTCCGGGACAGGGGATCATTTACGAGCAGTACTTC. The encoded protein is CASRLPGQGIIYEQYF.

The CDR3 DNA is TGTGCCAGCAGGTCTTTTCAGAATAATTCACCCCTCCACTTT. Its translation: CASRSFQNNSPLHF. The chain links TRBV6-6 to TRBJ1-6; D is undetermined. The CDR3 has 14 residues. V lost 6 bases to trimming and J lost 5 bases, with 11 bases between them. Germline V gene lookup returns CDR1 MNHNY and CDR2 SVGAGI (reference sequence).